This TCR beta chain was recorded in a study of spatial heterogeneity in lung cancer. Trimming took off 0 bases at V and 0 bases at J, with 9 bases between the two ends. This CDR3 is 15 amino acids long. Germline assignment: CDR1 SGHVS and CDR2 FNYEAQ. TCRdb re-analysed the 5' RACE reads in MiXCR, keeping a single row per CDR3 protein. The repertoire holds tens of thousands of distinct CDR3 sequences, 12% seen once, with roughly 39% in the top ten. Time point described: sample taken at primary tumor resection. Unsorted tumor, nontumor lung tissue or cryopreserved PBMC supplied the whole RNA. This clonotype was seen a few times.

The source was PBMCs, collected at surgery. The V gene is TRBV7-6, the J gene TRBJ2-7, with D unclear. The clonotype originates from a male donor with early-stage non-small cell lung cancer. CDR3 in DNA: TGTGCCAGCAGCTTAGCAGACGGGTCCTCCTACGAGCAGTACTTC. Protein: CASSLADGSSYEQYF.